This T cell receptor (beta chain) was sequenced for a study of cytomegalovirus exposure and HLA in healthy donors. General observations from the study: Clusters of TCRs from the first cohort tended to co-occur in the 120 or so validation repertoires (as a later analysis found).

The validation cohort, a group of roughly 120 subjects, included the donors and was separate from the roughly 670-subject first cohort. Measured with immunoSEQ multiplex PCR; TCRdb has only the in-frame clones, and not every one. The table shows some 230,000 clones, with about 90% occurring only once. CDR3 length equals 12 residues. Trimming shortened V by 2 bases and J by 2 bases, and 5 bases separated the two germline ends. The germline V gene encodes CDR1 SGHDT and CDR2 YYEEEE. Concerning this clone itself: Its antigen is undetermined.

The V gene is TRBV5-6, the J gene TRBJ2-7; D is undetermined. Material: PBMCs. The clonotype originates from a woman aged 18-30 years in good health and CMV-seronegative. DNA for the CDR3: TGTGCCAGCAGCTTTCAGACCTACGAGCAGTACTTC. This sequence encodes CASSFQTYEQYF.